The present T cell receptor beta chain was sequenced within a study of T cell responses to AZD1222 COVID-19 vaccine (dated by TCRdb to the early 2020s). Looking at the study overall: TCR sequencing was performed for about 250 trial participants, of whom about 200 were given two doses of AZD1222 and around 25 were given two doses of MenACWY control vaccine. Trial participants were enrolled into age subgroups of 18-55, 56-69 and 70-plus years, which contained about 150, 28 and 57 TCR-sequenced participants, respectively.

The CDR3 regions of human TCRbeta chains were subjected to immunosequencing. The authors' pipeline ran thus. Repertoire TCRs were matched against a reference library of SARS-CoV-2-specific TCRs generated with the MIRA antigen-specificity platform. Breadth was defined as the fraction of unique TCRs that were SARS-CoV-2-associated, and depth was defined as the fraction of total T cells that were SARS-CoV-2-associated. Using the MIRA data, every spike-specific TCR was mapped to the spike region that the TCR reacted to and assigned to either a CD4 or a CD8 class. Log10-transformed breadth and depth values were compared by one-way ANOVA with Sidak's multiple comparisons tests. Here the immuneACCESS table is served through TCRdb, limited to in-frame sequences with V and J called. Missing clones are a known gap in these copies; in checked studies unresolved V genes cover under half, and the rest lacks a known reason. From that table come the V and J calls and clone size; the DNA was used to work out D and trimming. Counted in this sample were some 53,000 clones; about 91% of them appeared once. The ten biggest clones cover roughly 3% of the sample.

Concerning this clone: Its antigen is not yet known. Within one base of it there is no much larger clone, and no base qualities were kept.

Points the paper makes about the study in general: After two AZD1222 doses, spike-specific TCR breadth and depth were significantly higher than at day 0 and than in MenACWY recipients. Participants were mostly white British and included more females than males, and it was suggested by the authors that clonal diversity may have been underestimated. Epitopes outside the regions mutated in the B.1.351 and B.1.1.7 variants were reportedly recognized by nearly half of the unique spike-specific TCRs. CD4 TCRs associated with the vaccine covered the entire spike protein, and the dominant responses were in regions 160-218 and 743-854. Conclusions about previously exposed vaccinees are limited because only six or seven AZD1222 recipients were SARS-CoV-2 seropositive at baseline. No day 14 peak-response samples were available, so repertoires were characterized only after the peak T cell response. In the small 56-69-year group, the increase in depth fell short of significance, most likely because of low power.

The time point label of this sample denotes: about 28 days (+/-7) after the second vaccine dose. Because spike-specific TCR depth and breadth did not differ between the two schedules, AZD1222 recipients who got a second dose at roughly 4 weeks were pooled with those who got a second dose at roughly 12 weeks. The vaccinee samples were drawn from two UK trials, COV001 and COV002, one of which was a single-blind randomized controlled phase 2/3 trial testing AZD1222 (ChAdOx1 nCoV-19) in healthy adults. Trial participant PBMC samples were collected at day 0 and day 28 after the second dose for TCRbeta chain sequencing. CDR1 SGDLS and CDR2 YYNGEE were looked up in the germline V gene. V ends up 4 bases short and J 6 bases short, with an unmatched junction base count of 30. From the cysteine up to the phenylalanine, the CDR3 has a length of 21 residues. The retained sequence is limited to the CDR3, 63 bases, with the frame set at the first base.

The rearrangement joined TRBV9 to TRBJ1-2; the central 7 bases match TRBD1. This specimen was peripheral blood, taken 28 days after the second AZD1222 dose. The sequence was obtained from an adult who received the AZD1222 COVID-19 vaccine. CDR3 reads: CASSPRRGMLTGPRDSHGYTF. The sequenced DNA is TGTGCCAGCAGCCCCCGCAGGGGGATGCTGACAGGCCCGAGGGATTCGCATGGCTACACCTTC. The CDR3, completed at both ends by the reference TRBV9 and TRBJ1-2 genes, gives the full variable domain DSGVTQTPKHLITATGQRVTLRCSPRSGDLSVYWYQQSLDQGLQFLIQYYNGEERAKGNILERFSAQQFPDLHSELNLSSLELGDSALYFCASSPRRGMLTGPRDSHGYTFGSGTRLTVV.